These 23 T cell receptor beta chains were all obtained from the same sample, sequenced in a study of ipilimumab plus nivolumab after autologous stem cell transplantation. Profiled with immunoSEQ multiplex PCR; TCRdb holds only in-frame clones, not every one. The sample shows about 2,600 clones, approximately 93% of them seen only once. The sequences come from PBMCs, collected in a trial of ipilimumab plus nivolumab as post-transplant consolidation. Every receptor here comes from a male donor with primary mediastinal lymphoma.

The chain has TRBV4-1 and TRBJ1-4, with D perhaps matching TRBD1 (5 bases). CDR3 length: 13 amino acids. Germline loops: CDR1 MGHRA, CDR2 YSYEKL. Trimming took off 7 bases at V and 4 bases at J, with 10 bases between the two ends. CDR3 sequence reads: CASTRQLNEKLFF. Here the CDR3 DNA reads TGCGCCAGCACCAGACAGCTTAATGAAAAACTGTTTTTT.

V is TRBV19 and J is TRBJ2-7; the match to TRBD1 covers 8 bases. The CDR3 sequence is 15 residues long. Germline CDR1 reads LNHDA; CDR2 reads SQIVND (reference sequence). With V trimmed by 1 base and J by 3 bases, 5 bases remained unmatched. CDR3 DNA sequence: TGTGCCAGTAGTATAGGGGCAGGGGGCGTCTACGAGCAGTACTTC. Its translation: CASSIGAGGVYEQYF.

The J gene is TRBJ2-1, the V gene TRBV29-1; 13 nucleotides line up with TRBD2. V lost 5 bases, J lost 10 bases, and 5 bases stayed unmatched. This CDR3 is 13 amino acids long. Germline CDR1 is SQVTM and CDR2 is ANQGSEA. Here the CDR3 reads CSVLWTSGREQFF. CDR3 coding DNA: TGCAGCGTTTTATGGACTAGCGGGAGAGAGCAGTTCTTC.

The chain carries TRBV2 and TRBJ2-1; possible D gene TRBD2, 6 bases. CDR1 and CDR2 (germline): SNHLY, FYNNEI. The CDR3 is 12 amino acids. Trimming stripped 7 bases from V and 9 bases from J, with 13 bases between. CDR3: CASNRDFGEQFF. The CDR3, as DNA: TGTGCCAGCAACCGGGACTTTGGTGAGCAGTTCTTC.

The J gene is TRBJ2-5, the V gene TRBV5-1; 13 bases match TRBD2. Per germline, CDR1 SGHRS and CDR2 YFSETQ. The CDR3 extends over 15 amino acids. The junction had 3 bases not matched to a gene; V was cut back by 2 bases and J by 5 bases. The CDR3 DNA reads TGCGCCAGCAGCTTAGGGACTAGCGGGGTGGAGACCCAGTACTTC. It codes for CASSLGTSGVETQYF. The full variable domain, in which reference TRBV5-1 and TRBJ2-5 provide the parts outside the CDR3, is KAGVTQTPRYLIKTRGQQVTLSCSPISGHRSVSWYQQTPGQGLQFLFEYFSETQRNKGNFPGRFSGRQFSNSRSEMNVSTLELGDSALYLCASSLGTSGVETQYFGPGTRLLVL.

This clone has a single count. The rearrangement uses TRBV30 and TRBJ2-5, with 8 bases fitting TRBD2. Germline V lookup: CDR1 GTSNPN, CDR2 SVGIG (reference sequence). Germline trimming cut 0 bases from V and 5 bases from J; bases unmatched to any gene: 8. The length of the CDR3 is 15 residues. CDR3 coding DNA: TGTGCCTGGAGTGTAATGGCGGGGGGCCACGAGACCCAGTACTTC. This sequence encodes CAWSVMAGGHETQYF. Full variable domain (remainder filled in from reference TRBV30 and TRBJ2-5): SQTIHQWPATLVQPVGSPLSLECTVEGTSNPNLYWYRQAAGRGLQLLFYSVGIGQISSEVPQNLSASRPQDRQFILSSKKLLLSDSGFYLCAWSVMAGGHETQYFGPGTRLLVL.

This rearrangement joins TRBV7-6 to TRBJ1-3, with TRBD1 matching 7 bases. V shed 1 base and J 4 bases; nucleotides not matched to a gene: 7. Germline V gene data show CDR1 as SGHVS and CDR2 as FNYEAQ. The CDR3 has 16 amino acids. In DNA, the CDR3 is TGTGCCAGCAGCTTAGAGGGGACAGTAGACGGAAACACCATATATTTT. It specifies CASSLEGTVDGNTIYF. Using reference TRBV7-6 and TRBJ1-3 for the parts outside the CDR3, the full variable domain is GAGVSQSPRYKVTKRGQDVALRCDPISGHVSLYWYRQALGQGPEFLTYFNYEAQQDKSGLPNDRFSAERPEGSISTLTIQRTEQRDSAMYRCASSLEGTVDGNTIYFGEGSWLTVV.

This clone has just a few counts. Relative to the germline gene, one junction end is altered; a read error may explain this. This chain links TRBV5-4 with TRBJ1-1; D is uncertain. Germline V lookup: CDR1 SGHNT, CDR2 YYREEE (reference sequence). There are 13 residues in the CDR3. The CDR3 loop reads CASSLAGRSEAFF. The DNA for the CDR3 is TGTGCCAGCAGCTTGGCCGGGAGGTCTGAGGCTTTCTTT.

V usage is TRBV19 and J usage is TRBJ2-5, with D tentatively TRBD2 (6 bases). The CDR3 runs 14 residues. Per the germline V gene, CDR1 is LNHDA and CDR2 is SQIVND (reference sequence). The V end was cut by 7 bases, the J end by 1 base, with 13 bases between. The CDR3 bases are TGTGCCAGTAAGGGCGGGATCCTCCAAGAGACCCAGTACTTC. It specifies CASKGGILQETQYF.

The genes are TRBV14 and TRBJ1-2, with TRBD1 as a possible D gene (6 bases). The V end was cut by 0 bases, the J end by 6 bases, with 14 bases between. CDR1 is SGHDN and CDR2 is FVKESK in the germline V gene. This CDR3 region has 15 residues. The CDR3 spells CASSQDRGGAHGYTF. CDR3 nucleotide sequence: TGTGCCAGCAGCCAAGATCGCGGGGGGGCACATGGCTACACCTTC.

The CDR3 spells CASSYSDGTQYF. The CDR3 bases are TGTGCCAGCAGTTACTCCGACGGGACGCAGTATTTT. The chain uses TRBV6-5 and TRBJ2-3, with D unresolved. V lost 0 bases and J 9 bases, leaving 7 bases between the germline ends. CDR1 is MNHEY and CDR2 is SVGAGI in the germline V gene. The CDR3 totals 12 residues.

The chain combines TRBV12-1 with TRBJ2-3; the D segment call TRBD2 is taken from the table without a DNA check. TRBV12-1 counts as a pseudogene. The CDR3 is 14 residues long. CDR3 protein: CASSPSGRPDTQYF. The CDR3 coding sequence is TGTGCCAGCAGCCCTAGCGGGAGGCCAGATACGCAGTATTTT.

The chain has TRBV5-1 and TRBJ2-5, with D possibly matching TRBD2 (6 bases). The germline CDR1 and CDR2 sequences are SGHRS and YFSETQ. Trimming removed 0 bases at V and 1 base at J, with 7 bases between. The CDR3 loop spans 14 amino acids. The CDR3 sequence: CASSLERVQETQYF. CDR3 coding DNA: TGCGCCAGCAGCTTGGAGCGGGTCCAAGAGACCCAGTACTTC.

The gene calls are TRBV2 and TRBJ2-1; D is uncertain. Trimming removed 11 bases from V and 10 bases from J, with 9 bases in between. The V gene's germline CDR1 is SNHLY and CDR2 FYNNEI. This CDR3 has 9 residues. CDR3 coding DNA: TGTGCCCTCGAGGCAGAGCAGTTCTTC. Its translation: CALEAEQFF. Full variable domain (missing parts from reference TRBV2 and TRBJ2-1): EPEVTQTPSHQVTQMGQEVILRCVPISNHLYFYWYRQILGQKVEFLVSFYNNEISEKSEIFDDQFSVERPDGSNFTLKIRSTKLEDSAMYFCALEAEQFFGPGTRLTVL.

The chain couples TRBV9 to TRBJ2-6; D ambiguous. This CDR3 has 15 amino acids. Per the germline V gene, CDR1 is SGDLS and CDR2 is YYNGEE. Trimming cost V 1 base and J 3 bases, with 8 bases left between them. The CDR3 sequence is CASSVISVGANVLTF. DNA for the CDR3: TGTGCCAGCAGCGTAATCAGTGTTGGGGCCAACGTCCTGACTTTC.

The chain carries TRBV30 and TRBJ2-3, with D perhaps matching TRBD1 (5 bases). Trimming removed 0 bases at V and 0 bases at J, with 7 bases between. This CDR3 region has 14 residues. Germline loops: CDR1 GTSNPN, CDR2 SVGIG (reference sequence). CDR3 in amino acids: CAWSVGASTDTQYF. For the CDR3, the DNA is TGTGCCTGGAGTGTAGGGGCTAGCACAGATACGCAGTATTTT.

The rearrangement joins TRBV21-1 to TRBJ2-1; the D call in the table, TRBD2, was not verified against the DNA. TRBV21-1 is reported as a pseudogene. The CDR3 loop spans 17 amino acids. The CDR3 loop is CASSRFRLAGGPYEQFF. The CDR3 DNA reads as TGTGCCAGCAGCCGATTTAGGTTAGCGGGAGGGCCCTATGAGCAGTTCTTC.

This clone was seen once. The rearrangement links TRBV6-1 to TRBJ2-1; 12 bases agree with TRBD2. This CDR3 has 15 amino acids. The germline gives CDR1 MNHNS, CDR2 SASEGT. Unmatched junction bases numbered 6, after V lost 3 bases and J lost 9 bases. The CDR3 nucleotides are TGTGCCAGCAGTGACGGGCCTAGCGGGGGGGCTGAGCAGTTCTTC. Encoded protein: CASSDGPSGGAEQFF.

The rearrangement links TRBV9 to TRBJ2-5; 10 bases map to TRBD2. Germline V lookup: CDR1 SGDLS, CDR2 YYNGEE. The junction had 6 bases not matched to a gene; V was cut back by 4 bases and J by 3 bases. The CDR3 length is 15 residues. This chain's CDR3 is CASSPRLAGEETQYF. Written as DNA, the CDR3 is TGTGCCAGCAGCCCTCGACTAGCGGGTGAAGAGACCCAGTACTTC.

The CDR3 bases are TGTGCCAGTAGTAGCAGGCCCAATGAAAAACTGTTTTTT. It translates to CASSSRPNEKLFF. This sequence joins TRBV19 and TRBJ1-4; D gene ambiguous. There are 13 residues in the CDR3. CDR1 is LNHDA and CDR2 is SQIVND in the germline V gene (reference sequence). Trimming left V 4 bases short and J 5 bases short, with 8 bases between.

This sequence joins TRBV19 and TRBJ2-3; maybe TRBD2 (6 bases). Germline CDR1 reads LNHDA; CDR2 reads SQIVND (reference sequence). The length of the CDR3 is 15 residues. V lost 5 bases, J lost 6 bases, and 18 bases lay in between. This CDR3 reads CASSVLAPETDTQYF. DNA of the CDR3: TGTGCCAGTAGTGTACTAGCCCCGGAGACGGATACGCAGTATTTT.

This rearrangement joins TRBV4-2 to TRBJ1-6; 8 nucleotides line up with TRBD1. The CDR3 spans 14 residues. V shed 4 bases and J 6 bases; nucleotides not matched to a gene: 2. Looked up from germline, CDR1 is LGHNA and CDR2 is YNFKEQ. The CDR3 spells CASSLDRVNSPLHF. The CDR3 nucleotides are TGTGCCAGCAGCCTGGACAGGGTTAATTCACCCCTCCACTTT.

This clone was detected only once. The rearrangement links TRBV4-1 to TRBJ2-5; no reliable D call. Trimming removed 0 bases at V and 0 bases at J, with 8 bases between. Germline lookup yields CDR1 MGHRA and CDR2 YSYEKL. The CDR3 is made up of 15 amino acids. CDR3 nucleotide sequence: TGCGCCAGCAGCCAAGAGGGTACGGACCAAGAGACCCAGTACTTC. This sequence encodes CASSQEGTDQETQYF.